This record looks at one T cell receptor beta chain sequence and its context. The antigen is not known. This entry belongs to a study of response to subunit inactivated influenza vaccine. Study results and limitations: After each seasonal influenza vaccination, few new T cells are recruited, the authors suggested.

TCRdb used MiXCR to reprocess the RT-PCR reads, holding one entry per CDR3 protein. The table shows over 150,000 distinct CDR3 sequences, with 9.5% to 12% occurring only once. Trimming removed 2 bases at V and 1 base at J, with 9 bases between. Looked up from germline, CDR1 is MGHRA and CDR2 is YSYEKL. The CDR3 spans 14 residues. This sequence was found in a man aged 50 to 69 who received an inactivated influenza vaccine. The sequencing here drew on CD8+ T cells sorted from PBMCs, taken roughly 24 months after vaccination. The chain recombines TRBV4-1 with TRBJ2-7; D is perhaps TRBD2 (5 bases). This CDR3 reads CASSQTGESYEQYF. As DNA, the CDR3 is TGCGCCAGCAGCCAAACTGGGGAGTCCTACGAGCAGTACTTC.